This T cell receptor beta chain comes out of a study of blood T cell repertoires in COVID-19. About the study: T cells, B-cell-depleted T cells, or PBMCs supplied cDNA or gDNA.

The assay was immunoSEQ multiplex PCR, and TCRdb's table has in-frame clones only and misses some. This table has about 150,000 clones, about 86% appearing once. After removal of 4 bases from V and 1 base from J, the junction contained 4 bases not matched to a gene. Per the germline V gene, CDR1 is LNHNV and CDR2 is YYDKDF (reference sequence). The CDR3 sequence is 14 residues long. Sequencing was performed on peripheral blood. This sequence originates from a man aged 70-80 years with acute or convalescent COVID-19. The J gene is TRBJ2-7, the V gene TRBV15; 7 bases agree with TRBD1. The CDR3 nucleotides read TGTGCCACCAGCACCAGACAGGGTTCCTACGAGCAGTACTTC. It is translated as CATSTRQGSYEQYF.